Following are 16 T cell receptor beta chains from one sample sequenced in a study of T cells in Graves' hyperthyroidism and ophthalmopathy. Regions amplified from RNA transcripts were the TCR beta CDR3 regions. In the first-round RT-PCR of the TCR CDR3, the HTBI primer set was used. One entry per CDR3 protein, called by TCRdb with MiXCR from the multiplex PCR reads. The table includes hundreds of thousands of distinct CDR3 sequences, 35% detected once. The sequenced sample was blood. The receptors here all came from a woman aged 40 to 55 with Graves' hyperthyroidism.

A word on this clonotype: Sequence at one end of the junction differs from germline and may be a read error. The CDR3, as DNA: TGCGCCGGCAGCCGGGACAGGGGTTTTGGGACTGAAGCTTTCTTT. It encodes CAGSRDRGFGTEAFF. The genes are TRBV6-2 or TRBV6-3 and TRBJ1-1, with TRBD1 matching 10 bases. Germline V gene data show CDR1 as MNHEY and CDR2 as SVGEGT. The length of the CDR3 is 15 residues.

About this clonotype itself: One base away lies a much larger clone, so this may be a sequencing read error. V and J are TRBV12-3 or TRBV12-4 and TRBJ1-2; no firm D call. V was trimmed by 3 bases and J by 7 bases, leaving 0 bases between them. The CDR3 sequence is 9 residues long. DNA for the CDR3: TGTGCCAGCAGTTTTGGCTACACCTTC. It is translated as CASSFGYTF.

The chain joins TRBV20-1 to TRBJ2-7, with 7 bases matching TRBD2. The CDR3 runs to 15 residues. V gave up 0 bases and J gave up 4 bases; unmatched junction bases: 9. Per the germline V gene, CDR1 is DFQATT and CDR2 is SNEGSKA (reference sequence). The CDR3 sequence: CSARDRASGGYEQYF. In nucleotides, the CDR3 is TGCAGTGCTAGAGATAGGGCTAGCGGAGGGTACGAGCAGTACTTC.

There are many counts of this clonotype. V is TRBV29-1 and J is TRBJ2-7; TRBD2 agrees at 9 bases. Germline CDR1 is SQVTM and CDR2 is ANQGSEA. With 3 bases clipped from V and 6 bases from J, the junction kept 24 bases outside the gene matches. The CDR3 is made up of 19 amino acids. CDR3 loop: CSVERLGGSGGNNMLEQYF. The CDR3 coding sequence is TGCAGCGTTGAGCGGCTCGGGGGTAGCGGGGGCAACAACATGCTCGAGCAGTACTTC.

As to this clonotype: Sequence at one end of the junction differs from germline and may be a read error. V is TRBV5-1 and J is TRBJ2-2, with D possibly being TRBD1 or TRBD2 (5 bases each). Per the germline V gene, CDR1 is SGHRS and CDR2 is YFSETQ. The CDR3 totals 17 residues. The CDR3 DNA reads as TGTGCCAGCAGCAGCCCAAATGGGGGTTCGAACACCGGGGAGCTGTTTTTT. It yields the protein CASSSPNGGSNTGELFF. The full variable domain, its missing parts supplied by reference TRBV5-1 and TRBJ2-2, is KAGVTQTPRYLIKTRGQQVTLSCSPISGHRSVSWYQQTPGQGLQFLFEYFSETQRNKGNFPGRFSGRQFSNSRSEMNVSTLELGDSALYLCASSSPNGGSNTGELFFGEGSRLTVL.

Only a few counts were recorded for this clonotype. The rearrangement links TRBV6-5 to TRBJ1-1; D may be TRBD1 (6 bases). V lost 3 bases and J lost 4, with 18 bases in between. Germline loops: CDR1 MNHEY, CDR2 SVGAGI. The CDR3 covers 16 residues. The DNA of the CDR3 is TGTGCCAGCAGTTATTTGGGACATCAATGGCGCACTGAAGCTTTCTTT. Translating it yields CASSYLGHQWRTEAFF.

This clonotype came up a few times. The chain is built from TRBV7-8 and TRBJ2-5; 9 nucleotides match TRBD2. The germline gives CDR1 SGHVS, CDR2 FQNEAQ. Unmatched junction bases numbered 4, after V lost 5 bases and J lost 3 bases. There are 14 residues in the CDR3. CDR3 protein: CASSHLAGKETQYF. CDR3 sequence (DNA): TGTGCCAGCAGCCACCTAGCGGGGAAAGAGACCCAGTACTTC.

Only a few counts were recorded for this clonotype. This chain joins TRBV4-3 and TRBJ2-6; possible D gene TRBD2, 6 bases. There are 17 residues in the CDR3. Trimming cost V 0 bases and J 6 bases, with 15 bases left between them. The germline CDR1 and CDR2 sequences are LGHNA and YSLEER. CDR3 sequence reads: CASSQDTRRAKANVLTF. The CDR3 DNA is TGCGCCAGCAGCCAAGACACCCGGAGGGCTAAGGCCAACGTCCTGACTTTC.

CDR3 DNA: TGTGCCAGCAGCCAATCCCAGAGCCTACTGTACCAAGAGACCCAGTACTTC. It specifies CASSQSQSLLYQETQYF. This chain links TRBV14 with TRBJ2-5, with no clear D. Between the trimmed V and J ends, which lost 2 bases and 0 bases, there was a span of 16 bases. CDR1 SGHDN and CDR2 FVKESK come from the germline V gene. The CDR3 runs to 17 residues.

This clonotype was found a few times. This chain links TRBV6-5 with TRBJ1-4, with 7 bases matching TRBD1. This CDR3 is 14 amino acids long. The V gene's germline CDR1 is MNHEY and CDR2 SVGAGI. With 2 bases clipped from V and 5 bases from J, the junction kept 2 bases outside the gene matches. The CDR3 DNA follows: TGTGCCAGCAGTTACGGGACAGAGAATGAAAAACTGTTTTTT. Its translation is CASSYGTENEKLFF.

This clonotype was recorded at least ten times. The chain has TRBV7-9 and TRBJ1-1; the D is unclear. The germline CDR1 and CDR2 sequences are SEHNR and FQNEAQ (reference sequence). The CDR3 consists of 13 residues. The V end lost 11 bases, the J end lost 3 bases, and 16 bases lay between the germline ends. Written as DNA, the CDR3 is TGTGCCTCCTACATGGGAGGTGACACTGAAGCTTTCTTT. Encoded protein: CASYMGGDTEAFF.

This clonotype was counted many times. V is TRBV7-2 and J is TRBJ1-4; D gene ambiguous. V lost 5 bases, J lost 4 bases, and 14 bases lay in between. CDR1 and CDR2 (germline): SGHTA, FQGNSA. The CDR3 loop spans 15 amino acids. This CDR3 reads CASSMEMGNNEKLFF. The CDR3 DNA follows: TGTGCCAGCAGCATGGAGATGGGGAATAATGAAAAACTGTTTTTT.

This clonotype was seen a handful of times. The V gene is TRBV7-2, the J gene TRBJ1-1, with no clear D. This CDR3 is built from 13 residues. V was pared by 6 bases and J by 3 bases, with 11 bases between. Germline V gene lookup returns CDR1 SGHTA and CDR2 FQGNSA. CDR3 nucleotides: TGTGCCAGCAGTCCTGGTGCAGACACTGAAGCTTTCTTT. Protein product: CASSPGADTEAFF.

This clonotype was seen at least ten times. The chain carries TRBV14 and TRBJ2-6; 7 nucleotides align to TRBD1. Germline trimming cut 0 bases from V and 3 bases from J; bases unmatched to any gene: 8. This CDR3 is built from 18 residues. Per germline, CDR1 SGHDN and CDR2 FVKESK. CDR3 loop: CASSQDRDRAYGANVLTF. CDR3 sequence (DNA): TGTGCCAGCAGCCAAGACAGAGACAGGGCGTATGGGGCCAACGTCCTGACTTTC.

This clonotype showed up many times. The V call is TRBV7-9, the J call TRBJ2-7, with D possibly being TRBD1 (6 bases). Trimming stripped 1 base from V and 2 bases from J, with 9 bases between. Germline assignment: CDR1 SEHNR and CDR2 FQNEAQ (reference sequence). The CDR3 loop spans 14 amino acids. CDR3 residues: CASSLGAGAYEQYF. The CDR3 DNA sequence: TGTGCCAGCAGCTTAGGGGCAGGGGCCTACGAGCAGTACTTC.

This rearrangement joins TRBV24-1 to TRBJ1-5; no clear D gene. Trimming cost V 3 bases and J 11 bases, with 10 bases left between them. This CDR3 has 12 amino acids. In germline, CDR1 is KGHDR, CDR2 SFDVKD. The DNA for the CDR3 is TGTGCCACCAGTGATCGGAGCGGGGCCCAGCATTTT. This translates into CATSDRSGAQHF.